Below, one TCR beta chain is given with its context. Its antigen is unknown. Total RNA, at least 5.5 micrograms per sample, was extracted from PBMCs. A J-beta primer mix and a sample-barcoded 5' primer were used in a second PCR of about 7 to 12 cycles. Through a template-switch adaptor with 12 random nucleotides, each cDNA molecule received a tag. One entry per CDR3 protein results from TCRdb running MiXCR on the 5' RACE reads. The data contain 1.5 million to 2 million distinct CDR3 sequences, about 50% of them singletons. The record originates from a study of blood T cells in healthy people across ages. Points from the study as a whole: Older age coincided with a roughly linear decline in TCR beta diversity per million T cells. For the donors, CMV status was unknown and possibly confounded expanded clonotype changes.

CDR1 MNHEY and CDR2 SVGEGT come from the germline V gene. V lost 1 base to trimming and J lost 2 bases, with 6 bases between them. CDR3 length: 13 residues. This clonotype originated in a woman aged 40 to 50 in good health. The chain combines TRBV6-2 or TRBV6-3 with TRBJ2-7, with D hard to call. Sequenced: blood. CDR3 sequence (DNA): TGTGCCAGCAGTTACTTCCAAGCCTACGAGCAGTACTTC. Residues: CASSYFQAYEQYF.